These 26 T cell receptor beta chains came from one sample sequenced in a study of identifying expanded T cells in peripheral blood. Produced via immunoSEQ multiplex PCR; TCRdb's table is partial and in-frame only. The sample holds over 100,000 clones, roughly 90% seen once. Sequences were obtained from blood. The receptors were gathered from a person aged 18 to 75 in good health.

The rearrangement joins TRBV27 to TRBJ2-1, with D perhaps TRBD1 or TRBD2 (6 bases each). This CDR3 comprises 14 residues. The V gene's germline CDR1 is MNHEY and CDR2 SMNVEV (reference sequence). Trimming cost V 4 bases and J 4 bases, with 11 bases left between them. The CDR3 loop is CASSYPGAYNEQFF. DNA of the CDR3: TGTGCCAGCAGTTATCCGGGGGCTTACAATGAGCAGTTCTTC.

This rearrangement joins TRBV10-3 to TRBJ2-6; D is perhaps TRBD1 (5 bases). The CDR3 loop spans 17 amino acids. The germline V gene has CDR1 ENHRY and CDR2 SYGVKD. Trimming removed 8 bases at V and 2 bases at J, with 19 bases between. CDR3 sequence reads: CAIGASPVEAGANVLTF. In DNA, the CDR3 is TGTGCCATCGGGGCCAGCCCGGTTGAGGCTGGGGCCAACGTCCTGACTTTC.

The chain has TRBV7-2 and TRBJ2-7; TRBD2 matches 12 bases. Trimming cost V 0 bases and J 4 bases; bases outside gene matches: 1. Germline V gene lookup returns CDR1 SGHTA and CDR2 FQGNSA. This CDR3 is built from 15 residues. DNA for the CDR3: TGTGCCAGCAGCTTAGCCGGACTAGCGGGATACGAGCAGTACTTC. Its translation: CASSLAGLAGYEQYF.

The gene calls are TRBV11-2 and TRBJ1-1; 7 bases align to TRBD1. This CDR3 contains 14 residues. The germline V gene encodes CDR1 SGHAT and CDR2 FQNNGV. The junction had 6 bases not matched to a gene; V was cut back by 5 bases and J by 3 bases. This CDR3 is CASSPTGQHTEAFF. The CDR3 nucleotides read TGTGCCAGCAGCCCCACGGGACAGCACACTGAAGCTTTCTTT. The variable domain in full, with the rest retrieved from reference TRBV11-2 and TRBJ1-1, is EAGVAQSPRYKIIEKRQSVAFWCNPISGHATLYWYQQILGQGPKLLIQFQNNGVVDDSQLPKDRFSAERLKGVDSTLKIQPAKLEDSAVYLCASSPTGQHTEAFFGQGTRLTVV.

The V gene is TRBV9, the J gene TRBJ1-1, with 8 positions matching TRBD1. Trimming removed 4 bases from V and 10 bases from J; junction bases left unmatched: 6. The CDR3 has 12 residues. Germline lookup yields CDR1 SGDLS and CDR2 YYNGEE. The CDR3: CASSRDRGGAFF. In DNA form, the CDR3 reads TGTGCCAGCAGCCGAGACAGGGGAGGAGCTTTCTTT.

This chain connects TRBV29-1 to TRBJ2-3; TRBD1 agrees at 7 bases. The V and J ends lost 4 bases and 4 bases, in that order; junction bases with no gene match: 5. This CDR3 is built from 13 residues. Germline V gives CDR1 SQVTM, CDR2 ANQGSEA. CDR3 region: CSVGGQVPDTQYF. Written as DNA, the CDR3 is TGCAGCGTTGGCGGACAGGTTCCAGATACGCAGTATTTT.

The chain carries TRBV9 and TRBJ2-3; D unresolved. The V gene lost 0 bases and the J gene lost 5 bases, with 1 base spanning the gap. The CDR3 spans 11 residues. Germline loops: CDR1 SGDLS, CDR2 YYNGEE. The CDR3 reads CASSVGDTQYF. CDR3 in DNA: TGTGCCAGCAGCGTAGGAGATACGCAGTATTTT.

The chain recombines TRBV10-2 with TRBJ1-5; perhaps TRBD1 as D (5 bases). Looked up from germline, CDR1 is WSHSY and CDR2 is SAAADI. Trimming removed 0 bases at V and 7 bases at J, with 10 bases between. This CDR3 region has 14 residues. The CDR3: CASSESGGRQPQHF. In DNA, the CDR3 is TGCGCCAGCAGTGAGTCGGGGGGTCGGCAGCCCCAGCATTTT.

The V call is TRBV29-1, the J call TRBJ1-2; no reliable D call. V shed 3 bases and J shed 8 bases, with 19 bases lying between them. The CDR3 loop spans 14 amino acids. The germline CDR1 and CDR2 sequences are SQVTM and ANQGSEA. CDR3 protein: CSVDRRSPELGYTF. The CDR3 DNA sequence: TGCAGCGTTGACAGGCGTTCCCCCGAATTGGGCTACACCTTC. Combining the CDR3 with reference TRBV29-1 and TRBJ1-2 gives the whole variable domain SAVISQKPSRDICQRGTSLTIQCQVDSQVTMMFWYRQQPGQSLTLIATANQGSEATYESGFVIDKFPISRPNLTFSTLTVSNMSPEDSSIYLCSVDRRSPELGYTFGSGTRLTVV.

V usage is TRBV15 and J usage is TRBJ2-6, with no clear D. This CDR3 is built from 17 residues. CDR1 is LNHNV and CDR2 is YYDKDF in the germline V gene (reference sequence). V was shortened by 5 bases and J by 2 bases, with 16 bases between the two germline ends. In DNA, the CDR3 is TGTGCCACCAGCGGCGGACGGCTCCCGGCTGGGGCCAACGTCCTGACTTTC. This codes for CATSGGRLPAGANVLTF.

The rearrangement links TRBV5-4 to TRBJ2-2; D remains ambiguous. The CDR3 contains 14 residues. CDR1 and CDR2 from the germline V gene are SGHNT and YYREEE (reference sequence). V lost 3 bases and J lost 1, with 7 bases in between. The CDR3 DNA sequence: TGTGCCAGCAGCTCGGGCCTGAACACCGGGGAGCTGTTTTTT. This codes for CASSSGLNTGELFF.

The rearrangement joins TRBV7-9 to TRBJ2-3, with D perhaps assigned TRBD1 or TRBD2 (7 bases each). Germline V gene data show CDR1 as SEHNR and CDR2 as FQNEAQ (reference sequence). This CDR3 is built from 15 residues. V was shortened by 4 bases and J by 5 bases, with 16 bases between the two germline ends. The CDR3 here is CASSSGGALLDTQYF. The DNA for the CDR3 is TGTGCCAGCAGCTCAGGGGGGGCCTTGTTAGATACGCAGTATTTT. Filled out from reference TRBV7-9 and TRBJ2-3, the complete variable domain reads DTGVSQNPRHKITKRGQNVTFRCDPISEHNRLYWYRQTLGQGPEFLTYFQNEAQLEKSRLLSDRFSAERPKGSFSTLEIQRTEQGDSAMYLCASSSGGALLDTQYFGPGTRLTVL.

This clone was counted between two and nine times. The rearrangement uses TRBV6-4 and TRBJ2-3, with a possible D match to TRBD2 (5 bases). V shed 2 bases and J shed 1 base, with 7 bases lying between them. This CDR3 comprises 14 residues. From germline, CDR1 is MRHNA and CDR2 SNTAGT. The CDR3 region has the DNA TGTGCCAGCAGTGACGCGGGCGGCACAGATACGCAGTATTTT. Amino acid sequence: CASSDAGGTDTQYF.

The rearrangement links TRBV28 to TRBJ2-2, with D possibly matching TRBD2 (6 bases). There are 15 residues in the CDR3. Germline assignment: CDR1 MDHEN and CDR2 SYDVKM. The V end lost 2 bases, the J end lost 3 bases, and 10 bases lay between the germline ends. The CDR3 DNA follows: TGTGCCAGCAGTTTAATAGCGGACTACACCGGGGAGCTGTTTTTT. Amino acids: CASSLIADYTGELFF.

DNA for the CDR3: TGCGCCAGCAGCTTGGATAAGTATGGCTACACCTTC. This gives the protein CASSLDKYGYTF. This sequence joins TRBV5-1 and TRBJ1-2, with D unclear. V lost 0 bases and J lost 5, with 5 bases in between. This CDR3 has 12 amino acids. Germline assignment: CDR1 SGHRS and CDR2 YFSETQ.

The J gene is TRBJ2-7, the V gene TRBV4-1; D ambiguous. V lost 4 bases and J 0 bases, leaving 13 bases between the germline ends. The CDR3 length is 15 residues. Germline V CDR1 and CDR2: MGHRA, YSYEKL. This chain's CDR3 is CASSLSDGRSYEQYF. The CDR3 DNA reads as TGCGCCAGCAGCCTCTCGGACGGTCGCTCCTACGAGCAGTACTTC.

This clone showed up many times. The V call is TRBV5-1, the J call TRBJ2-6; no definite D call. This CDR3 has 12 amino acids. The germline V and J ends were trimmed by 6 bases and 2 bases, with 3 bases remaining between them. CDR1 and CDR2 (germline): SGHRS, YFSETQ. CDR3 bases: TGCGCCAGCACGACTGGGGCCAACGTCCTGACTTTC. Translated: CASTTGANVLTF. The full variable domain, its missing parts supplied by reference TRBV5-1 and TRBJ2-6, is KAGVTQTPRYLIKTRGQQVTLSCSPISGHRSVSWYQQTPGQGLQFLFEYFSETQRNKGNFPGRFSGRQFSNSRSEMNVSTLELGDSALYLCASTTGANVLTFGAGSRLTVL.

CDR3 loop: CASSRGQSYEQYF. The CDR3 DNA reads TGTGCCAGCAGTAGGGGACAATCCTACGAGCAGTACTTC. J is TRBJ2-7 and V is TRBV27; D may be TRBD1 (6 bases). CDR1 and CDR2 from the germline V gene are MNHEY and SMNVEV (reference sequence). This CDR3 comprises 13 residues. The V gene lost 5 bases and the J gene lost 1 base, with 9 bases spanning the gap.

The CDR3: CASSLAGGGYGYTF. For the CDR3, the DNA is TGCGCCAGCAGCTTAGCAGGGGGCGGCTATGGCTACACCTTC. The V call is TRBV5-1, the J call TRBJ1-2; 8 bases agree with TRBD1. V was clipped by 2 bases and J by 4 bases; unmatched bases: 4. Per the germline V gene, CDR1 is SGHRS and CDR2 is YFSETQ. The CDR3 has 14 residues.

This clone turned up a few times. V usage is TRBV7-6 and J usage is TRBJ1-2, with D hard to call. The CDR3 contains 15 residues. CDR1 and CDR2 (germline): SGHVS, FNYEAQ. V was clipped by 1 base and J by 4 bases, with 13 bases between them. The CDR3 DNA is TGTGCCAGCAGCTTAGGAGAGGACTCCTTCTATGGCTACACCTTC. Translation gives CASSLGEDSFYGYTF.

The rearrangement joins TRBV19 to TRBJ2-1, with TRBD2 matching 12 bases. Germline V CDR1 and CDR2: LNHDA, SQIVND (reference sequence). The CDR3 runs to 17 residues. With V trimmed by 4 bases and J by 9 bases, 13 bases remained unmatched. The CDR3 loop reads CASSKKTSGSGSREQFF. Written as DNA, the CDR3 is TGTGCCAGTAGTAAAAAGACTAGCGGGAGCGGGTCGCGTGAGCAGTTCTTC.

The chain is built from TRBV4-2 and TRBJ1-5; possibly TRBD1 for D (5 bases). The V and J ends lost 1 base and 2 bases respectively, with 9 bases between them. The CDR3 sequence is 15 residues long. Germline CDR1 reads LGHNA; CDR2 reads YNFKEQ. The CDR3 protein is CASSQVRGGNQPQHF. CDR3 nucleotides: TGTGCCAGCAGCCAAGTCAGAGGGGGCAATCAGCCCCAGCATTTT.

The V and J genes are TRBV28 and TRBJ1-3; the match to TRBD1 covers 7 bases. V trimming: 7 bases; J trimming: 2 bases; junction bases outside the gene matches: 8. Germline loops: CDR1 MDHEN, CDR2 SYDVKM. The CDR3 totals 15 residues. DNA of the CDR3: TGTGCCAGCATATCAGGGACAGTTCCTGGAAACACCATATATTTT. Its protein product is CASISGTVPGNTIYF.

The V and J genes are TRBV6-5 and TRBJ1-3, with TRBD1 matching 9 bases. Germline assignment: CDR1 MNHEY and CDR2 SVGAGI. V lost 6 bases and J lost 0; bases outside the gene matches: 3. The CDR3 has 15 amino acids. The CDR3 region has the DNA TGTGCCAGCAGAGGACAGGGGAGCTCTGGAAACACCATATATTTT. Protein: CASRGQGSSGNTIYF.

The V gene is TRBV18, the J gene TRBJ2-7; D is unresolved. CDR3 length equals 13 residues. Per the germline V gene, CDR1 is KGHSH and CDR2 is LQKENI. With 0 bases removed from V and 4 bases from J, the gap between germline ends came to 7 bases. The CDR3, as DNA: TGTGCCAGCTCACCACCGACGTATTACGAGCAGTACTTC. It translates to CASSPPTYYEQYF.

This sequence joins TRBV27 and TRBJ2-7; 9 bases map to TRBD2. The CDR3 spans 15 residues. The junction had 11 bases not matched to a gene; V was cut back by 6 bases and J by 5 bases. Germline V gene data show CDR1 as MNHEY and CDR2 as SMNVEV (reference sequence). The CDR3 sequence: CASSRRLAVSHEQYF. The CDR3 DNA reads TGTGCCAGCAGCAGAAGACTAGCGGTGTCCCACGAGCAGTACTTC.